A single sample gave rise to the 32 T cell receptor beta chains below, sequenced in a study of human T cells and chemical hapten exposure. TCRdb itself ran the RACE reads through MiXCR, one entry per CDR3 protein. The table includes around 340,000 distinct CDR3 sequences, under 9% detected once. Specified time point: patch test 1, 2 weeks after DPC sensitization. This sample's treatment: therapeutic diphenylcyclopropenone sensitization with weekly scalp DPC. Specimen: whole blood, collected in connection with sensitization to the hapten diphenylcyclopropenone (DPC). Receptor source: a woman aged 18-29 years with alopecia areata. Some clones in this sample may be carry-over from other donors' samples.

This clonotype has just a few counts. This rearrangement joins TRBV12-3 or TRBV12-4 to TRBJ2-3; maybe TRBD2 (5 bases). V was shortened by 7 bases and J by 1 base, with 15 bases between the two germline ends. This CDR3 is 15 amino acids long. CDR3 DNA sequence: TGTGCCAGCATCCGTCTAGCCCAGGGCACAGATACGCAGTATTTT. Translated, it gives CASIRLAQGTDTQYF.

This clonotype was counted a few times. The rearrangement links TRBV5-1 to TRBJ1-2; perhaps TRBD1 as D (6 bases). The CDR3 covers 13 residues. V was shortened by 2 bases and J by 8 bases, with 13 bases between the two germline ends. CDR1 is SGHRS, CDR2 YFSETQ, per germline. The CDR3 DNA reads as TGCGCCAGCAGCTTTGTGACAGGTGACGGCTACACCTTC. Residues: CASSFVTGDGYTF.

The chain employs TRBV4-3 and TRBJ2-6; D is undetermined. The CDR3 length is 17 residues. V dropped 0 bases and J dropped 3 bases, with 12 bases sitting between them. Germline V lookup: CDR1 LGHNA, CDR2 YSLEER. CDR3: CASSQDPNAYGANVLTF. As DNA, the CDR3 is TGCGCCAGCAGCCAAGATCCTAACGCTTATGGGGCCAACGTCCTGACTTTC.

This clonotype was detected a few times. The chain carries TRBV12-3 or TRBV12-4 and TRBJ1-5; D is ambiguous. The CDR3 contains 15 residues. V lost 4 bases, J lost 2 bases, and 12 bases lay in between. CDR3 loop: CASSSVGFGNQPQHF. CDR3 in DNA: TGTGCCAGCAGTTCGGTCGGCTTCGGCAATCAGCCCCAGCATTTT.

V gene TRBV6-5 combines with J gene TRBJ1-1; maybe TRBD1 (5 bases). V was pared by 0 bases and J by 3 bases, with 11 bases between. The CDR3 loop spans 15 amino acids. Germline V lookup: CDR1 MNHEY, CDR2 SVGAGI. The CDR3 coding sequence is TGTGCCAGCAGTTACTCAGAAGGGGTGGACACTGAAGCTTTCTTT. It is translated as CASSYSEGVDTEAFF.

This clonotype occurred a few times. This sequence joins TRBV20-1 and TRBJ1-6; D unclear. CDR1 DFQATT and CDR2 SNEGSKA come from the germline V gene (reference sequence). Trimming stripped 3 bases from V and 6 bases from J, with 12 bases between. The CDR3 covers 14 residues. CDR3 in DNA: TGCAGTGCTAGTTCCGGGGAAATTAATTCACCCCTCCACTTT. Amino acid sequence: CSASSGEINSPLHF.

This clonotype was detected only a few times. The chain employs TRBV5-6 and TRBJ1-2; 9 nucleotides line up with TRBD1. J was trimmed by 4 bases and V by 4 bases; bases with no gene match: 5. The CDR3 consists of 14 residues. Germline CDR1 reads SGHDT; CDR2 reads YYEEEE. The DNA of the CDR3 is TGTGCCAGCAGCCCAGGGACAGGGCTCTATGGCTACACCTTC. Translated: CASSPGTGLYGYTF.

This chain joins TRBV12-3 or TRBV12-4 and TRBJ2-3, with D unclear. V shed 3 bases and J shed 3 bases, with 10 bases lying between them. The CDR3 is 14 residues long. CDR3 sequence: CASSFLEGTDTQYF. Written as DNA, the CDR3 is TGTGCCAGCAGTTTTTTAGAAGGGACAGATACGCAGTATTTT.

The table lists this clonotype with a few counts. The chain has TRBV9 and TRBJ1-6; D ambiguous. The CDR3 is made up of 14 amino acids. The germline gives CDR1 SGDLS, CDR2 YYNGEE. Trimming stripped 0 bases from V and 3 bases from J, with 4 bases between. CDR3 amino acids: CASSVDSYNSPLHF. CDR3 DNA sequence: TGTGCCAGCAGCGTAGACAGCTATAATTCACCCCTCCACTTT. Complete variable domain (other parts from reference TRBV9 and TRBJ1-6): DSGVTQTPKHLITATGQRVTLRCSPRSGDLSVYWYQQSLDQGLQFLIQYYNGEERAKGNILERFSAQQFPDLHSELNLSSLELGDSALYFCASSVDSYNSPLHFGNGTRLTVT.

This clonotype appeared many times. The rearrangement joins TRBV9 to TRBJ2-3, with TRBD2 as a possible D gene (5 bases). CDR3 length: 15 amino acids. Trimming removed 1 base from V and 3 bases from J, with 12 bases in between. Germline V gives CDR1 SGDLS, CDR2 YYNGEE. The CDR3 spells CASSVSHGGTDTQYF. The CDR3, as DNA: TGTGCCAGCAGCGTATCGCACGGCGGGACAGATACGCAGTATTTT.

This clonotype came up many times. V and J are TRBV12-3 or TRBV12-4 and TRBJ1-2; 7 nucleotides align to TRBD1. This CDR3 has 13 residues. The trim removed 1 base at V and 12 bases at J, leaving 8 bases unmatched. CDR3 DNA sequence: TGTGCCAGCAGTTTAGTAGATCGGGACAGTCACACCTTC. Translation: CASSLVDRDSHTF.

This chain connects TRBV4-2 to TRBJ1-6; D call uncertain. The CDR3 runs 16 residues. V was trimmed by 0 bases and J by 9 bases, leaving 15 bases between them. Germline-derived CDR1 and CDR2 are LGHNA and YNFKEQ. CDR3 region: CASSQDLSAEASPLHF. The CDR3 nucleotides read TGTGCCAGCAGCCAAGATCTCTCCGCCGAGGCTTCACCCCTCCACTTT.

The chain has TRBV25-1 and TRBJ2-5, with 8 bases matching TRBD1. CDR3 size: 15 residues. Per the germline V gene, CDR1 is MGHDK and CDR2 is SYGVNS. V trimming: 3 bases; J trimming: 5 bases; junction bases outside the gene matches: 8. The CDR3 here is CASSDKTGGRETQYF. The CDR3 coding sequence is TGTGCCAGCAGTGACAAAACAGGGGGTCGTGAGACCCAGTACTTC.

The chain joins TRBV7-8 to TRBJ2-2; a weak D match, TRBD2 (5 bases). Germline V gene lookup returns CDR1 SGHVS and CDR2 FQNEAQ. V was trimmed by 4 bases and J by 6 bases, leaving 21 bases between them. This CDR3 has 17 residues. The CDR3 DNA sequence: TGTGCCAGCAGCTCTGAGAGAGGCGGCGGGTACGCCGGGGAGCTGTTTTTT. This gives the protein CASSSERGGGYAGELFF.

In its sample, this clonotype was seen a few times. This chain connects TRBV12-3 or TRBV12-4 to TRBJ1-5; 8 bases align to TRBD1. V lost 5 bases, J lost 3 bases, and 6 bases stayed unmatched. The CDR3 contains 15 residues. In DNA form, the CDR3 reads TGTGCCAGCAGTGTAACAGGGGGGAACAATCAGCCCCAGCATTTT. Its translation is CASSVTGGNNQPQHF.

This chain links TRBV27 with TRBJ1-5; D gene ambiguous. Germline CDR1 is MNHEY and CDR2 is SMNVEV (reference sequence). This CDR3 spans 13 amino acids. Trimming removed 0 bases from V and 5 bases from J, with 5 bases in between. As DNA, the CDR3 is TGTGCCAGCAGTTTATCGAGATATCAGCCCCAGCATTTT. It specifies CASSLSRYQPQHF.

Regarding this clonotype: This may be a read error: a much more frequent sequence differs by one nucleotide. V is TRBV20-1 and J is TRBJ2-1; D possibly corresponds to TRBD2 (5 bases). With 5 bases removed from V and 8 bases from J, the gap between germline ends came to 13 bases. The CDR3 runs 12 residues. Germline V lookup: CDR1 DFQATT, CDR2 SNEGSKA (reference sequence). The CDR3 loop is CSALGLSYEQFF. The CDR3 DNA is TGCAGTGCTCTTGGACTGAGCTATGAGCAGTTCTTC.

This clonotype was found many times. The CDR3 nucleotides are TGTGCCAGCAGCCAAGAACGCGGTTACGAGCAGTACTTC. This translates into CASSQERGYEQYF. The chain carries TRBV4-2 and TRBJ2-7; D call uncertain. CDR3 length: 13 residues. CDR1 is LGHNA, CDR2 YNFKEQ, per germline. Trimming shortened V by 0 bases and J by 4 bases, and 7 bases separated the two germline ends.

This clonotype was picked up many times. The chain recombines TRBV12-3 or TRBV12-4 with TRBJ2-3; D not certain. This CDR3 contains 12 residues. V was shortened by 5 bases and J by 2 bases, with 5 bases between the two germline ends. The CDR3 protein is CASSITTDTQYF. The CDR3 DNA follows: TGTGCCAGCAGTATAACCACAGATACGCAGTATTTT.

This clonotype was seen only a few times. CDR3 DNA: TGTGCCATCATTGCCGCTAGCGGGGGTAGCACAGATACGCAGTATTTT. It is translated as CAIIAASGGSTDTQYF. The chain links TRBV10-3 to TRBJ2-3; 10 positions match TRBD2. CDR3 length equals 16 residues. Germline CDR1 is ENHRY and CDR2 is SYGVKD. V lost 7 bases, J lost 0 bases, and 7 bases stayed unmatched.

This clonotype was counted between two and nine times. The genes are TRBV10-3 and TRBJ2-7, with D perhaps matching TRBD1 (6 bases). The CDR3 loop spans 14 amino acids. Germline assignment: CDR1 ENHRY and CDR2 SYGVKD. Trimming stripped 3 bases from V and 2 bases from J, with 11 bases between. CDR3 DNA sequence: TGTGCCATCAGTGAAGGGGGACCTACCTACGAGCAGTACTTC. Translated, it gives CAISEGGPTYEQYF.

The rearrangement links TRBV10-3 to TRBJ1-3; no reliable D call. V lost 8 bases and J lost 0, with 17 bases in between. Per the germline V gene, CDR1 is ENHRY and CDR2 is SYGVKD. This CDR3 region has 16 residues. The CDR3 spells CAISVTRALSGNTIYF. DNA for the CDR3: TGTGCCATCTCAGTCACCCGGGCCCTCTCTGGAAACACCATATATTTT.

The DNA of the CDR3 is TGCAGTGCTAGAGAGGTCCGGTGGGGGAGTAATGAAAAACTGTTTTTT. This sequence encodes CSAREVRWGSNEKLFF. This chain joins TRBV20-1 and TRBJ1-4; tentatively, D is TRBD1 (5 bases). Per germline, CDR1 DFQATT and CDR2 SNEGSKA (reference sequence). The CDR3 runs 16 residues. V was shortened by 0 bases and J by 4 bases, with 15 bases between the two germline ends.

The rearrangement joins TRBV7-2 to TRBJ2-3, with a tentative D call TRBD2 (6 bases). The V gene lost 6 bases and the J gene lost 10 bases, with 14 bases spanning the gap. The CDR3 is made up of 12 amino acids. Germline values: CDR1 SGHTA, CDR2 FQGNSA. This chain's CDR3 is CASRDPGEPQYF. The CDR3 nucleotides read TGTGCCAGCAGGGACCCGGGGGAGCCGCAGTATTTT.

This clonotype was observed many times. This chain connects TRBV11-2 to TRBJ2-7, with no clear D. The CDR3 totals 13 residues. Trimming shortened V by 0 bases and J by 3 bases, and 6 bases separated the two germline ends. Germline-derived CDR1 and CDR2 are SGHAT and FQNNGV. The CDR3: CASSLEPFYEQYF. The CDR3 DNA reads TGTGCCAGCAGCTTAGAACCCTTCTACGAGCAGTACTTC.

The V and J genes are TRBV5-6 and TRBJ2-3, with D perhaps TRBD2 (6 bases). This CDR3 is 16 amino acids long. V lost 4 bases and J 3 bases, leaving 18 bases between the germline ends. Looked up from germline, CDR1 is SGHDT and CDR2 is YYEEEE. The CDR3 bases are TGTGCCAGCAGCCCCCTCGCGGGGACGGTGACAGATACGCAGTATTTT. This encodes CASSPLAGTVTDTQYF.

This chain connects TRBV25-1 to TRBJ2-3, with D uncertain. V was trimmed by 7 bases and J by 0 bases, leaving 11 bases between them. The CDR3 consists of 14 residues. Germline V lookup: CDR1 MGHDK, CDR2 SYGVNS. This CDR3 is CASKGSRSTDTQYF. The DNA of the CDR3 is TGTGCCAGCAAAGGCTCCCGTAGCACAGATACGCAGTATTTT.

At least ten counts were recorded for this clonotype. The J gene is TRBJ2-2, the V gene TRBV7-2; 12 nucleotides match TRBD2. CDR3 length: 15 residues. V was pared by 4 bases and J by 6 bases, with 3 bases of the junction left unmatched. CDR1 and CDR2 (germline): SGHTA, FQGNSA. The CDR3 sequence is CASSSLAGGAGELFF. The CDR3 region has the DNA TGTGCCAGCAGCTCCCTAGCGGGGGGGGCCGGGGAGCTGTTTTTT. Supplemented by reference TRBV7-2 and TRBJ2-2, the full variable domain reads GAGVSQSPSNKVTEKGKDVELRCDPISGHTALYWYRQSLGQGLEFLIYFQGNSAPDKSGLPSDRFSAERTGGSVSTLTIQRTQQEDSAVYLCASSSLAGGAGELFFGEGSRLTVL.

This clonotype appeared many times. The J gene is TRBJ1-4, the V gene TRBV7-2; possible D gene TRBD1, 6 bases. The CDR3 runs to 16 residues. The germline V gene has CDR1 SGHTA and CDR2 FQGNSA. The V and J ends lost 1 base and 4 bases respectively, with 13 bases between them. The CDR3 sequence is CASSLVIGGGNEKLFF. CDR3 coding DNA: TGTGCCAGCAGCTTAGTAATCGGGGGCGGTAATGAAAAACTGTTTTTT.

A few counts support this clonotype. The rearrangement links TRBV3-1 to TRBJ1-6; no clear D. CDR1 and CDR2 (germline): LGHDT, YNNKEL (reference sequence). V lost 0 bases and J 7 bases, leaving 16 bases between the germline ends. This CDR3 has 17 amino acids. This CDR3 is CASSQESPGRINSPLHF. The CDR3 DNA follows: TGTGCCAGCAGCCAAGAAAGCCCCGGGAGGATAAATTCACCCCTCCACTTT.

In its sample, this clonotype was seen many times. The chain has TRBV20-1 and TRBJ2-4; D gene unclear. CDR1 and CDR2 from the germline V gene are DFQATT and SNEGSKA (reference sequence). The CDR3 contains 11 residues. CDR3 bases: TGCAGGTGGTGGATGGTTAACATTCAGTACTTC. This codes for CRWWMVNIQYF.

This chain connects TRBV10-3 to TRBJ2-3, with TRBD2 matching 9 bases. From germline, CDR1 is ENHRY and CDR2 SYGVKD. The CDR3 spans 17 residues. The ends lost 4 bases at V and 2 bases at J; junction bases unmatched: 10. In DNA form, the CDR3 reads TGTGCCATCAGTGGAAGTTTGACTAGCGGAATCACAGATACGCAGTATTTT. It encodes CAISGSLTSGITDTQYF.